This T cell receptor (beta chain) was sequenced in a study of blood T cell repertoires in COVID-19. In the study overall: The United States, Italy and Spain provided the acute and convalescent COVID-19 samples. PBMCs, B-cell-depleted T cells, or T cells provided the cDNA or gDNA that made up the material.

As processed by the authors: It was from reference gene primer amplification that nucleated cell counts were estimated. Assay: immunoSEQ multiplex PCR; the TCRdb copy retains only in-frame clones and omits some. The V and J calls and clone size are taken from that table; D and trimming were inferred from the DNA. The table lists 190,000 or so clones, around 87% of them singletons. Source material: peripheral blood. This TCR was sampled from a woman aged 18-29 years who had recovered from COVID-19.

In DNA, the CDR3 is TGCGCCAGCAGCTTAGGACGGGACAGGGGTAGGAACATTCAGTACTTC. Its translation is CASSLGRDRGRNIQYF. This chain uses TRBV5-1 with TRBJ2-4, with 10 bases identical to TRBD1. The CDR3 is made up of 16 amino acids. V trimming: 2 bases; J trimming: 7 bases; junction bases outside the gene matches: 9. Germline V gene lookup returns CDR1 SGHRS and CDR2 YFSETQ.